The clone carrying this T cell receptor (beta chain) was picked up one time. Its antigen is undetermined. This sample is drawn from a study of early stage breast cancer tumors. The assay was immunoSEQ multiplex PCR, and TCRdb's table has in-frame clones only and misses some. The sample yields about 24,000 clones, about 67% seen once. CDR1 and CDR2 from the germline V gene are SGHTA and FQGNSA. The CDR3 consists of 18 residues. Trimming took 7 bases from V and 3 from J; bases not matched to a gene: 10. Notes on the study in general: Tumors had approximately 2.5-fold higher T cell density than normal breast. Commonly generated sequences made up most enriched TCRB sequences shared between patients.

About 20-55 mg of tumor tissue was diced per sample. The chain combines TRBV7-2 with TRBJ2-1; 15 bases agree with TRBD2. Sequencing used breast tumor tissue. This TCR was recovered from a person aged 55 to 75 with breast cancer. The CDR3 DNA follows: TGTGCCAGCACCTCGGGACTAGCGGGAGGATCACGCTACAATGAGCAGTTCTTC. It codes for CASTSGLAGGSRYNEQFF.